Below, 10 T cell receptor beta chains from the same sample are listed, as sequenced in a study of ipilimumab plus nivolumab after autologous stem cell transplantation. This table comes from immunoSEQ multiplex PCR, and its TCRdb copy is limited to in-frame clones, with some not included. The sample yields over 10,000 clones, about 77% seen once. The input for sequencing was PBMCs, taken in a trial of ipilimumab plus nivolumab as post-transplant consolidation. These receptors all come from a male donor with multiple myeloma.

This CDR3 is CAWSVMGQGRSRGYTF. Here the CDR3 DNA reads TGTGCCTGGAGTGTCATGGGGCAGGGAAGATCTCGCGGCTACACCTTC. The gene calls are TRBV30 and TRBJ1-2; a weak D match, TRBD1 (5 bases). With 0 bases removed from V and 8 bases from J, the gap between germline ends came to 22 bases. The germline gives CDR1 GTSNPN, CDR2 SVGIG (reference sequence). This CDR3 has 16 amino acids.

In this sample, this clone turned up once. The chain has TRBV5-1 and TRBJ2-5; D assignment may be TRBD1 or TRBD2 (5 bases each). Germline V CDR1 and CDR2: SGHRS, YFSETQ. V dropped 0 bases and J dropped 5 bases, with 11 bases sitting between them. The CDR3 has 14 amino acids. This chain's CDR3 is CASSLERGGETQYF. DNA for the CDR3: TGCGCCAGCAGCTTGGAGAGGGGCGGGGAGACCCAGTACTTC.

The rearrangement uses TRBV7-2 and TRBJ1-5; no clear D. The germline V and J ends were trimmed by 5 bases and 0 bases, with 11 bases remaining between them. This CDR3 region has 15 residues. Germline CDR1 reads SGHTA; CDR2 reads FQGNSA. Written as DNA, the CDR3 is TGTGCCAGCAGCCCGGACGGGTTTAGCAATCAGCCCCAGCATTTT. Translating it yields CASSPDGFSNQPQHF.

This clone was seen more than once but under ten times. The chain has TRBV28 and TRBJ2-7, with D tentatively TRBD1 (5 bases). Germline V gene lookup returns CDR1 MDHEN and CDR2 SYDVKM. CDR3 length equals 15 residues. Trimming stripped 8 bases from V and 3 bases from J, with 20 bases between. CDR3 in amino acids: CASANRQTWGYEQYF. The CDR3 DNA sequence: TGTGCCAGCGCCAATAGACAGACTTGGGGCTACGAGCAGTACTTC.

V usage is TRBV6-6 and J usage is TRBJ2-4; possibly TRBD2 for D (6 bases). With 8 bases removed from V and 0 bases from J, the gap between germline ends came to 8 bases. Germline V gene lookup returns CDR1 MNHNY and CDR2 SVGAGI (reference sequence). The CDR3 has 13 residues. CDR3 coding DNA: TGTGCCAGCGGGGAGGTAGCCAAAAACATTCAGTACTTC. It codes for CASGEVAKNIQYF.

The CDR3 loop is CAISVGKQGNEQFF. Written as DNA, the CDR3 is TGTGCCATCAGTGTTGGTAAACAGGGGAATGAGCAGTTCTTC. V and J are TRBV10-3 and TRBJ2-1; 7 bases match TRBD1. Trimming took 4 bases from V and 7 from J; bases not matched to a gene: 7. Germline loops: CDR1 ENHRY, CDR2 SYGVKD. The CDR3 runs to 14 residues.

This chain links TRBV7-9 with TRBJ2-3; possible D gene TRBD2, 6 bases. Trimming shortened V by 5 bases and J by 2 bases, and 17 bases separated the two germline ends. This CDR3 has 16 amino acids. Germline V lookup: CDR1 SEHNR, CDR2 FQNEAQ (reference sequence). CDR3 DNA sequence: TGTGCCAGCAGCCCTTATCCGGGACTTATCACAGATACGCAGTATTTT. Encoded protein: CASSPYPGLITDTQYF.

This clone was recorded a few times. V gene TRBV7-9 combines with J gene TRBJ2-7; TRBD1 aligns across 11 bases. Per germline, CDR1 SEHNR and CDR2 FQNEAQ (reference sequence). The trim removed 5 bases at V and 0 bases at J, leaving 3 bases unmatched. The CDR3 consists of 15 residues. The CDR3 here is CASSNGQGASYEQYF. The DNA for the CDR3 is TGTGCCAGCAGCAACGGACAGGGGGCCTCCTACGAGCAGTACTTC.

This clone is a singleton in its sample. J is TRBJ2-7 and V is TRBV5-1; tentatively, D is TRBD1 (5 bases). From germline, CDR1 is SGHRS and CDR2 YFSETQ. This CDR3 region has 15 residues. The V gene lost 0 bases and the J gene lost 2 bases, with 12 bases spanning the gap. CDR3 sequence: CASSLDVTGAYEQYF. In DNA, the CDR3 is TGCGCCAGCAGCTTGGACGTAACAGGAGCCTACGAGCAGTACTTC.

This rearrangement joins TRBV27 to TRBJ2-3, with 12 bases aligning to TRBD2. V lost 5 bases, J lost 4 bases, and 7 bases stayed unmatched. The CDR3 has 16 amino acids. The germline CDR1 and CDR2 sequences are MNHEY and SMNVEV (reference sequence). The CDR3 DNA is TGTGCCAGCAGTAGCCTAGCGGGGGGGCCGGCAGATACGCAGTATTTT. Translating it yields CASSSLAGGPADTQYF.